This T cell receptor beta chain comes out of a study of shared clonotypes between healthy human individuals. Study-level information: The cohort had two women and a few men, ages 18 to 49.

Study results and caveats: Researchers found naive subsets generally carried larger estimated richness than memory subsets.

Here immunoSEQ multiplex PCR was the method, and the copy in TCRdb shows in-frame clones only, minus some. The sample comprises 1 million to 1.3 million clones, approximately 78% of which are singletons, and roughly 0.57% rests with the top ten. In the case of this clone: Its antigen is unknown.

The clonotype comes from a man aged 18 to 30 in good health. Some clones in this sample may be carry-over from other donors' samples. Sequencing was performed on memory CD4+ T cells from PBMCs. As for subset: CD45RA-negative fraction.

CDR3 amino acids: CASSPLGQGGTEAFF. CDR3 DNA: TGTGCCAGCAGTCCCTTGGGACAGGGCGGGACTGAAGCTTTCTTT. J is TRBJ1-1 and V is TRBV28; TRBD1 matches 9 bases. The germline gives CDR1 MDHEN, CDR2 SYDVKM. This CDR3 spans 15 amino acids. The ends lost 5 bases at V and 5 bases at J; junction bases unmatched: 9.